This T cell receptor (beta chain) was sequenced for a study of blood T cell repertoires in COVID-19. Study-level background: Some COVID-19 samples were acute and others convalescent; all came from the United States, Italy and Spain. T cells, B-cell-depleted T cells, or PBMCs supplied cDNA or gDNA.

In the authors' methods: Amplification of reference gene primers provided the estimated nucleated cell counts. Assay: immunoSEQ multiplex PCR; the TCRdb copy retains only in-frame clones and omits some. Clone size and V and J calls were adopted from that table, with D and trimming inferred from the DNA. The sample contains 200,000 to 250,000 clones, around 84% of which appear only once. Sequenced input: peripheral blood. The receptor was derived from a woman aged 70-85 years with active or convalescent COVID-19.

DNA for the CDR3: TGCGCCAGCAGCCAGATCGGGGTCCAGCGGGGCACAGATACGCAGTATTTT. This gives the protein CASSQIGVQRGTDTQYF. V usage is TRBV4-1 and J usage is TRBJ2-3, with D perhaps matching TRBD2 (6 bases). Trimming cost V 3 bases and J 1 base, with 17 bases left between them. The CDR3 has 17 amino acids. Germline lookup yields CDR1 MGHRA and CDR2 YSYEKL.